The rows below give T cell receptor beta chains drawn from one sample of a study of somatic mutations in cytotoxic T cells in rheumatoid arthritis. Assay: immunoSEQ multiplex PCR; the TCRdb copy retains only in-frame clones and omits some. This table has over 15,000 clones, over 65% appearing once. Sample: CD8+ T cells sorted from blood. The receptors shown here come from an adult with rheumatoid arthritis. Each CDR3 is given with its conserved first and last residue. Each record gives: CDR3 protein, clone size, V gene, J gene. Part of the rows lack a size; the others show once, few, many or a class for expanded clones.

CDR3 protein: CASSQGGEPNTEAFF
clone size: .
V gene: TRBV4-1
J gene: TRBJ1-1

CDR3 protein: CASTFGLAGENEQFF
clone size: .
V gene: TRBV9
J gene: TRBJ2-1

CDR3 protein: CAQAGRAPETQYF
clone size: .
V gene: TRBV6-5
J gene: TRBJ2-5

CDR3 protein: CASSSESYEQYF
clone size: .
V gene: TRBV2
J gene: TRBJ2-7

CDR3 protein: CASSLSTLIYTEAFF
clone size: .
V gene: TRBV27
J gene: TRBJ1-1

CDR3 protein: CASSAWRTGLYEQYF
clone size: .
V gene: TRBV6-1
J gene: TRBJ2-7

CDR3 protein: CASSLVRTTTEYLAYEQYF
clone size: once
V gene: TRBV7-9
J gene: TRBJ2-7

CDR3 protein: CAWSRSSYNEQFF
clone size: once
V gene: TRBV30
J gene: TRBJ2-1

CDR3 protein: CASSLGGLGNTEAFF
clone size: .
V gene: TRBV6-4
J gene: TRBJ1-1

CDR3 protein: CASSFSRELSGELFF
clone size: .
V gene: TRBV6-6
J gene: TRBJ2-2

CDR3 protein: CASSAVQGNDGYTF
clone size: .
V gene: TRBV19
J gene: TRBJ1-2

CDR3 protein: CASSETSGGAANEQFF
clone size: .
V gene: TRBV6-4
J gene: TRBJ2-1

CDR3 protein: CARQGKEAVRTDTQYF
clone size: few
V gene: TRBV2
J gene: TRBJ2-3

CDR3 protein: CASSSTSGGYYEQYF
clone size: .
V gene: TRBV6-6
J gene: TRBJ2-7

CDR3 protein: CASSLGTGNYEQYF
clone size: .
V gene: TRBV11-2
J gene: TRBJ2-7

CDR3 protein: CASSQRTRMGSYNEQFF
clone size: .
V gene: TRBV14
J gene: TRBJ2-1

CDR3 protein: CASSQEGLADRGTQYF
clone size: .
V gene: TRBV4-1
J gene: TRBJ2-3

CDR3 protein: CASSLPGTEMYF
clone size: .
V gene: TRBV7-2
J gene: TRBJ2-7

CDR3 protein: CASSYSTSGAYEQYF
clone size: .
V gene: TRBV13
J gene: TRBJ2-7

CDR3 protein: CASSTQGYGNTIYF
clone size: .
V gene: TRBV19
J gene: TRBJ1-3

CDR3 protein: CSVEPAGGGEKLFF
clone size: .
V gene: TRBV29-1
J gene: TRBJ1-4

CDR3 protein: CASSLDRRYEQYF
clone size: .
V gene: TRBV5-5
J gene: TRBJ2-7

CDR3 protein: CASKNLDRVVETQYF
clone size: .
V gene: TRBV6-5
J gene: TRBJ2-5

CDR3 protein: CASSLGPEAFF
clone size: few
V gene: TRBV25-1
J gene: TRBJ1-1

CDR3 protein: CASSLADVGTNEKLFF
clone size: .
V gene: TRBV5-5
J gene: TRBJ1-4

CDR3 protein: CASSLEVQGYEQYF
clone size: .
V gene: TRBV11-2
J gene: TRBJ2-7

CDR3 protein: CASSEQAGSTDTQYF
clone size: .
V gene: TRBV6-1
J gene: TRBJ2-3

CDR3 protein: CASSYDGGTPNYGYTF
clone size: once
V gene: TRBV5-4
J gene: TRBJ1-2

CDR3 protein: CASSPTRSPGLARTDTQYF
clone size: .
V gene: TRBV27
J gene: TRBJ2-3

CDR3 protein: CASSGGGANEQFF
clone size: .
V gene: TRBV10-2
J gene: TRBJ2-1

CDR3 protein: CASSYWGPTGDQPQHF
clone size: once
V gene: TRBV6-5
J gene: TRBJ1-5

CDR3 protein: CASSWGTGGDEAFF
clone size: few
V gene: TRBV13
J gene: TRBJ1-1

CDR3 protein: CASSEELSRLPLHF
clone size: few
V gene: TRBV2
J gene: TRBJ1-6

CDR3 protein: CASRGESFDQPQHF
clone size: .
V gene: TRBV2
J gene: TRBJ1-5

CDR3 protein: CASSLEEVEVYNQPQHF
clone size: .
V gene: TRBV7-9
J gene: TRBJ1-5

CDR3 protein: CASTPALVSNEQFF
clone size: .
V gene: TRBV5-4
J gene: TRBJ2-1

CDR3 protein: CASSLDLGGPLFF
clone size: .
V gene: TRBV5-6
J gene: TRBJ1-4

CDR3 protein: CASSPRGGHPSTEAFF
clone size: .
V gene: TRBV7-9
J gene: TRBJ1-1

CDR3 protein: CASSPSRGDRGYTF
clone size: .
V gene: TRBV6-5
J gene: TRBJ1-2

CDR3 protein: CASTDRGGQPQHF
clone size: few
V gene: TRBV18
J gene: TRBJ1-5

CDR3 protein: CASDGENTGELFF
clone size: .
V gene: TRBV2
J gene: TRBJ2-2

CDR3 protein: CASSVGGRGTDTQYF
clone size: .
V gene: TRBV9
J gene: TRBJ2-3

CDR3 protein: CASSPPSVGETQYF
clone size: .
V gene: TRBV18
J gene: TRBJ2-5

CDR3 protein: CAISESSGTSFEKYF
clone size: once
V gene: TRBV10-3
J gene: TRBJ2-7

CDR3 protein: CASRPPEERHGYTF
clone size: .
V gene: TRBV7-9
J gene: TRBJ1-2

CDR3 protein: CASSSGGADTQYF
clone size: few
V gene: TRBV6-5
J gene: TRBJ2-3